This T cell receptor (beta chain) was found in a study of human thymus T cells. Notes on the study in general: Unrelated individuals had highly overlapping thymic repertoires, as reported in related research. Among thymic and blood repertoires, usage of V and J genes appeared biased.

Clones were read by immunoSEQ multiplex PCR, and TCRdb kept only the in-frame ones, dropping some. The table includes under 95,000 clones, about 95% detected once. Thymic material originated from resections removed in the course of corrective heart surgery. The donor group consisted of healthy Finnish infants who were having corrective surgery for congenital heart defects. V was pared by 5 bases and J by 4 bases, with 12 bases between. Germline-derived CDR1 and CDR2 are MNHEY and SMNVEV (reference sequence). The CDR3 contains 13 residues. Turning to this clone: Its antigen is undetermined.

This receptor was taken from a girl under three years old with a congenital heart defect but otherwise immunologically healthy. The V gene is TRBV27, the J gene TRBJ2-7; no definite D call. Sequencing was carried out using thymus tissue. The CDR3 coding sequence is TGTGCCAGCAGTCCGCTCCTCAGTTACGAGCAGTACTTC. Translation gives CASSPLLSYEQYF.